This TCR beta chain was documented in a study of cytomegalovirus exposure and HLA in healthy donors (dated by TCRdb to 2016 to 2017). About the full investigation: According to an earlier analysis of around 600 of the donors, 200 million or so T cells yielded 90 million to 140 million unique TCR beta sequences and about 300 Gb of sequence data. An early release covering roughly 640 HLA-typed donors comprised 300 to 350 gigabases of sequencing data and around 80 million unique TCR sequences. The genetic ancestry cluster associated with self-reported Caucasian donors included roughly 84% of the roughly 400 genotyped donors. The aim of the study was to test whether cataloging public T cell receptors could identify signatures of past pathogen exposure. The study profiled the T cell repertoires of 500 to 800 subjects by immunosequencing and related them to cytomegalovirus serostatus. Along with the roughly 610-subject first cohort, a separate validation cohort of over a hundred different subjects was used. To predict cytomegalovirus infection status, the study brought together high-throughput TCR immunosequencing, statistical association of individual TCRs with disease status, and machine learning. A later analysis re-analyzed previously published TCR beta repertoires from 500 to 700 donors and added high-resolution HLA genotyping to study TCR occurrence patterns. Rather than using new phenotypic data, the later analysis identified candidate immune exposures from TCR beta sequences and from how often those sequences occurred across donors. To decide whether each TCR beta V gene segment behaved as functional or pseudogenic, an earlier analysis of some 540 of the donors relied on high-throughput TCR beta sequencing. Donor age, sex, ethnicity and CMV serostatus were compiled alongside the repertoire data. A later genetic analysis used genome-wide SNP genotypes for 398 of the 666 donors, treating that subset as a discovery cohort. All discovery cohort repertoires had been generated on a single sequencing platform. Both class I and class II loci were covered by HLA typing, at four-digit resolution. The number of donors typed differed by locus, with roughly 620-630 for A, B, C, DRB1 and DQB1, roughly 520 for DQA1, over 600 for DPA1, and some 440 for DPB1. Because of strong linkage in the cohort, 4 to 6 DR-DQ haplotypes were treated as single units for association and clustering. Among roughly 400 genotyped donors of the cohort, an average of approximately 240,000 unique TCR beta nucleotide sequences was sequenced per donor, of which 15% to 20% were non-productive. Study-level results and caveats: Compared with the approximately 600-donor mean, donors in an Asian-associated ancestry cluster had fewer N-insertions in productive TCRs, according to a later genetic analysis. The sequencing pipeline was judged likely to have produced a cluster of highly shared sequence variants as a technical artifact. In a later analysis, TCR association rates were found to vary across HLA loci, with the most associated TCRs seen for DRB1 alleles and the fewest for HLA-C alleles. In a later analysis, HLA-associated TCR beta chains showed more clonal expansion and lower generation probabilities than non-associated chains that were equally common. Only TCR beta chains were sequenced in this cohort, and the absence of alpha or paired-chain data limited detectable features. When HLA alleles, especially DR and DQ, strongly co-occurred, attributing TCR associations to individual alleles was difficult. Presence/absence analyses assumed roughly uniform sequencing depth across donors, an assumption that may not hold. Several of the top co-occurrence clusters appeared to be linked to parvovirus B19, influenza, CMV and Epstein-Barr virus, according to a later analysis. In an earlier analysis of some 550 of the donors, most TCR beta V segments were observed in productive rearrangements about 87% or about 30% of the time, broadly matching IMGT annotations. A further reported finding was that TCR beta sequences accurately predicted the HLA-A and HLA-B alleles for most subjects in the first cohort. HLA typing was unavailable for some donors at each locus, so association tests used only the typed subset. The authors suggested that the approach could potentially be extended to other disease states and immunological phenotypes. Most CMV-associated TCR beta chains appeared to be HLA-restricted in a later analysis, and the HLA associations seemed to be driven largely by CMV exposure. V-gene and J-gene trimming of TCR beta chains was associated with a missense DCLRE1C variant in a later genetic analysis, and the association was replicated in an independent cohort. For the cohort, immune exposure information was limited to CMV serostatus. Because the 87-base-pair reads could not distinguish some IMGT-functional V segments, including TRBV6-2 and TRBV6-3, those segments were excluded. Because counts were too low, some 17 rarely observed V segments, including chromosome 9 orphons, were excluded from the earlier analysis of some 590 of the donors. Specific HLA alleles were associated with over 15,000 TCR beta sequences at a false discovery rate of 0.05 in a later analysis. While some public TCRs were present in many individuals, most TCR sequences turned up only very rarely across donors. Cytomegalovirus status was reported to be diagnosed by the classifier with high specificity and sensitivity in both the original and validation cohorts. In the study, some 160 TCR beta chains were listed as associated with cytomegalovirus. Correlated functional status among segregating V segments might be attributable to linkage disequilibrium, but an unknown experimental factor could not be ruled out. A few of the identified cytomegalovirus-associated TCR beta chains were confirmed in vitro to be specific for cytomegalovirus antigens.

With regard to this clone: This receptor's antigen is unknown.

Library preparation employed the immunoSEQ multiplex PCR assay. For the multiplex PCR, a mixture combining 60 forward primers for TCR Vbeta segments and 13 reverse primers for TCR Jbeta segments was used. Amplification of the CDR3 region of rearranged TCR beta genes was performed with a multiplex PCR assay on genomic DNA. The amplified TCR beta libraries were sequenced on the Illumina HiSeq System as 87-base-pair reads. On the study's bioinformatics: Across the 666 repertoires, a later analysis counted approximately 83 million unique TCR beta chains, around 11 million of which were shared by at least two donors. Raw reads were error-corrected and collapsed into unique sequences by a nearest-neighbor algorithm in which closely related sequences were merged to remove PCR and sequencing errors. V, D and J gene segments were assigned by aligning CDR3 sequences to IMGT reference sequences. For a sequence to be retained, at least a six-nucleotide match to both a V gene segment and a J gene segment was required. A rearrangement counted as productive if the CDR3 had no stop codons and remained in frame with V and J, and every other rearrangement counted as non-productive. Following IMGT convention, CDR3 was defined as the stretch from the second conserved V-encoded cysteine to the conserved J-encoded phenylalanine. The earlier analysis of roughly 590 of the donors excluded sequences that lacked an unambiguous match to a single V gene segment. In an earlier analysis of some 590 of the donors, a V segment was called functional when productive rearrangements were above 56.7%, and segregating when the standard deviation between donors exceeded 5%. A statistical classification framework was built for diagnosing cytomegalovirus status from the catalog of TCR beta chain sequences. In a later analysis, V and J genes were assigned by comparing TCR nucleotide sequences against IMGT/GENE-DB human TR gene sequences. Using the TCRdist pipeline, a later analysis assigned CDR3 sequences along with most-parsimonious VDJ recombination scenarios. In a later analysis, each TCR beta chain was defined by its CDR3 amino acid sequence together with its V-gene family, and reads lacking a unique V-gene family were excluded. In a later analysis, 450 to 600 highly shared, low-generation-probability nucleotide sequences were removed to address suspected cross-contamination and a sequencing artifact. A later analysis calculated a clonal expansion index for each public chain from normalized within-repertoire ranks of inferred template counts. A later analysis computed generation probabilities with a VDJ recombination model fitted to out-of-frame rearrangements, and checked the results against IGoR. In a later analysis, TCR-TCR, TCR-HLA and TCR-CMV co-occurrence was scored with hypergeometric tests, and a repertoire-size bias correction was applied to TCR pairs. False discovery rates were estimated in a later analysis by permuting HLA or CMV assignments 20 times. In a later analysis, co-occurring TCRs were grouped using DBSCAN, and TCRdist sequence similarity was added for clustering within HLA-allele-positive subsets. Co-occurrence clustering excluded repertoires with fewer than 30,000 or more than 120,000 public chains, plus five with anomalous nucleotide sharing. TCRdb took over this immuneACCESS table, retaining in-frame rearrangements with V and J assigned. Such tables are incomplete; in checked studies, under half of the missing clones stem from an unresolved V gene, and the remainder is unexplained. V and J calls and clone size are as listed in that table; D and trimming were resolved from the DNA. In this sample's table one finds about 160,000 clones. 2.1% of the sample comes from the top ten.

For CDR1 and CDR2, the germline V gene lists MDHEN and SYDVKM. V sheds 1 base and J sheds 7 bases, leaving 4 bases between their ends. The cysteine opens and the phenylalanine closes a CDR3 of 11 amino acids. Here the CDR3 DNA is all that survives: 33 bases in frame from base 1. In total, roughly 670 healthy bone marrow donors made up the cohort. At the time of sampling, all cohort members were nominally healthy, though unrecorded immune exposures were likely present. The donor tested CMV seronegative and was one of the 352 seronegative cohort members. Every donor gave a peripheral blood sample, and the peripheral blood mononuclear cells from that sample were used for TCR beta sequencing. The Qiagen DNeasy Blood Extraction Kit was used to extract genomic DNA from the blood cell samples.

The sequenced sample was PBMCs. This TCR derives from a man younger than 40 in good health and CMV-seronegative. This sequence uses TRBV28 and TRBJ1-2, with no confidently assigned D gene. This receptor carries the CDR3 CASSLSGGYTF. Read as DNA, the sequence is TGTGCCAGCAGTTTATCCGGTGGCTACACCTTC.